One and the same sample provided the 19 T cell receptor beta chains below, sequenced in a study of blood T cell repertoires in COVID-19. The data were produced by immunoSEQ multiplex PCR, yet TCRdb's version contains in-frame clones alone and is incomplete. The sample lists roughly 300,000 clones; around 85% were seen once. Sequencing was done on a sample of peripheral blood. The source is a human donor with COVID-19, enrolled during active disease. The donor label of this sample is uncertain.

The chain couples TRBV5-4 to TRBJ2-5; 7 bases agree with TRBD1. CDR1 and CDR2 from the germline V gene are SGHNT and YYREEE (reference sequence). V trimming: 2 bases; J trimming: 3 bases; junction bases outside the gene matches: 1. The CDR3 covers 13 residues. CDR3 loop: CASSFDREETQYF. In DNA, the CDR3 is TGTGCCAGCAGCTTCGACAGGGAAGAGACCCAGTACTTC. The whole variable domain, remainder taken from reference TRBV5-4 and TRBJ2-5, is ETGVTQSPTHLIKTRGQQVTLRCSSQSGHNTVSWYQQALGQGPQFIFQYYREEENGRGNFPPRFSGLQFPNYSSELNVNALELDDSALYLCASSFDREETQYFGPGTRLLVL.

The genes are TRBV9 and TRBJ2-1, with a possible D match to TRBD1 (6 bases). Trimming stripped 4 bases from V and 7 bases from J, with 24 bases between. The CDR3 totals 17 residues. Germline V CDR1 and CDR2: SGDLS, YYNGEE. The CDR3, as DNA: TGTGCCAGCAGCTCGGGCGCCGGGACACCGGAACTTAATGAGCAGTTCTTC. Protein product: CASSSGAGTPELNEQFF.

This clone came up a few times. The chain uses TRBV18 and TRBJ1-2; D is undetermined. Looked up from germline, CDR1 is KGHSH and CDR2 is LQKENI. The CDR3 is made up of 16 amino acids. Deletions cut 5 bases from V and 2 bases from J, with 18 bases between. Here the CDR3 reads CASSALHSTVNYGYTF. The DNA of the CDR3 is TGTGCCAGCTCAGCCCTACACTCCACAGTGAACTATGGCTACACCTTC.

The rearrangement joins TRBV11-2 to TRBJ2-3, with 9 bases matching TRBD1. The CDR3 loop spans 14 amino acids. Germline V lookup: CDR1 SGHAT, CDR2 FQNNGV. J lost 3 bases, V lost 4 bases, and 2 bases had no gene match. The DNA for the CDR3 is TGTGCCAGCAGCTGGGACAGGGAGACAGATACGCAGTATTTT. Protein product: CASSWDRETDTQYF.

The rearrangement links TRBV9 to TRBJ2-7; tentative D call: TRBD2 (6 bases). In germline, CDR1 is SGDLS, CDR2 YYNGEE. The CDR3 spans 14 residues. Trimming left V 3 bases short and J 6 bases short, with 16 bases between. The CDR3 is CASSGRLVDSEQYF. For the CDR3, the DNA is TGTGCCAGCAGCGGGAGACTAGTTGATTCCGAGCAGTACTTC.

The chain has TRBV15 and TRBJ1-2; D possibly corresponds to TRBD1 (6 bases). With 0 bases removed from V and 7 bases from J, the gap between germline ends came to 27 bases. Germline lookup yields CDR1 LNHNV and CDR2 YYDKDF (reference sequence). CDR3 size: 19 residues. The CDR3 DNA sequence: TGTGCCACCAGCAGAGATTTGTTGGGTGCTACAGGGAGATTAGGTGGCTACACCTTC. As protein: CATSRDLLGATGRLGGYTF.

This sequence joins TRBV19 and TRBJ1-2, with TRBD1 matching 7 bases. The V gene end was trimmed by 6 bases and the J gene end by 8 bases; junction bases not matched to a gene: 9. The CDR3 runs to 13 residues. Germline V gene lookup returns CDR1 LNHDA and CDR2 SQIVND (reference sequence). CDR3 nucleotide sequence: TGTGCCAGTAGAAACAGGGGTATGCACGGCTACACCTTC. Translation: CASRNRGMHGYTF. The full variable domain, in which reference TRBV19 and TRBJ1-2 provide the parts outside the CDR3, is DGGITQSPKYLFRKEGQNVTLSCEQNLNHDAMYWYRQDPGQGLRLIYYSQIVNDFQKGDIAEGYSVSREKKESFPLTVTSAQKNPTAFYLCASRNRGMHGYTFGSGTRLTVV.

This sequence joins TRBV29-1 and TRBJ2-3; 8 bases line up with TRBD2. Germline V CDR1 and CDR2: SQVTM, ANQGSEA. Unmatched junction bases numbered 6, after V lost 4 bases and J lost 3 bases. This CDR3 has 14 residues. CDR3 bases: TGCAGCGTTGGACCGGGAGGGCCGACAGATACGCAGTATTTT. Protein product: CSVGPGGPTDTQYF.

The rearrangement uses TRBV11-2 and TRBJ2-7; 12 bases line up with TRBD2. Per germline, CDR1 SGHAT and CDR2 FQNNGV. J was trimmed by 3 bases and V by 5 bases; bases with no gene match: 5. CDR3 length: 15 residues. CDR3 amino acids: CASSPRTSGVYEQYF. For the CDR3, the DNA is TGTGCCAGCAGCCCAAGGACTAGCGGGGTCTACGAGCAGTACTTC. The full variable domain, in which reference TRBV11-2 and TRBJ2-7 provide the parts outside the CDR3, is EAGVAQSPRYKIIEKRQSVAFWCNPISGHATLYWYQQILGQGPKLLIQFQNNGVVDDSQLPKDRFSAERLKGVDSTLKIQPAKLEDSAVYLCASSPRTSGVYEQYFGPGTRLTVT.

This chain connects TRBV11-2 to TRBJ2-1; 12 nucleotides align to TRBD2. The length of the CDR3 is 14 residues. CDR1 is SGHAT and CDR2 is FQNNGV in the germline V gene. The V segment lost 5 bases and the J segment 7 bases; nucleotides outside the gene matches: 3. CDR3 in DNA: TGTGCCAGCAGCCTAGCGGGAGGGGCAAATGAGCAGTTCTTC. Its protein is CASSLAGGANEQFF.

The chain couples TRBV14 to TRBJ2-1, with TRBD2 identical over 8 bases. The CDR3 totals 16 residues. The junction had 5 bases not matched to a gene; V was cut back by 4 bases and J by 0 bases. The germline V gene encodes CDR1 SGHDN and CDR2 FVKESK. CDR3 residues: CASSPLAGSSYNEQFF. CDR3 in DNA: TGTGCCAGCAGCCCGTTAGCGGGGAGCTCCTACAATGAGCAGTTCTTC.

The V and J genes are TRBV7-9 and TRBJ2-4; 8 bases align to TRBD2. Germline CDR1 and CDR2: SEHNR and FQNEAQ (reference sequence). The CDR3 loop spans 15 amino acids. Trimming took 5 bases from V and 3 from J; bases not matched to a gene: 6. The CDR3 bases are TGTGCCAGCAGCGCGCTAGCGGGCATCAAAAACATTCAGTACTTC. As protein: CASSALAGIKNIQYF.

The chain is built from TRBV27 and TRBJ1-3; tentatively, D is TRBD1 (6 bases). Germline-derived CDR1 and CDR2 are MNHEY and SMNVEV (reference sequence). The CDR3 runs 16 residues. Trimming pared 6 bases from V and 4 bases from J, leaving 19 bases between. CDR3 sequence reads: CASSLTWTVTGNTIYF. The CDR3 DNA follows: TGTGCCAGCAGCCTTACCTGGACAGTTACGGGAAACACCATATATTTT.

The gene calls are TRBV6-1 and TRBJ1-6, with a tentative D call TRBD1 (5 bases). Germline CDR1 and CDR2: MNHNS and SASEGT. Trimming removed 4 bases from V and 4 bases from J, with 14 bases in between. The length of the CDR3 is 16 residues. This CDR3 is CASSVSGAQYNSPLHF. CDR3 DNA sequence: TGTGCCAGCAGTGTAAGCGGGGCCCAATATAATTCACCCCTCCACTTT.

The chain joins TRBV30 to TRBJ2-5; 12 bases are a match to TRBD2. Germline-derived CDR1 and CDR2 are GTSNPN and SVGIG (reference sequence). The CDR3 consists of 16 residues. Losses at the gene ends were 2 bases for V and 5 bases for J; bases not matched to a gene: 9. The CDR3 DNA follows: TGTGCCTGGAGTCGACTAGCGGGAGTAGAATACGAGACCCAGTACTTC. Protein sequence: CAWSRLAGVEYETQYF.

The DNA for the CDR3 is TGTGCCAGCTCAGCATATACTAGCGGGAGAGGCGATGAGCAGTTCTTC. This encodes CASSAYTSGRGDEQFF. The J gene is TRBJ2-1, the V gene TRBV18, with TRBD2 matching over 11 bases. The junction had 11 bases not matched to a gene; V was cut back by 5 bases and J by 8 bases. This CDR3 spans 16 amino acids. Germline loops: CDR1 KGHSH, CDR2 LQKENI.

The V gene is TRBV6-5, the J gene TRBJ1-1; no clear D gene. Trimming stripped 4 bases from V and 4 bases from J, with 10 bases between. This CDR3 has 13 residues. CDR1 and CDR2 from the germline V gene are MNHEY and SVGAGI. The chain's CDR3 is CASSLPGVTEAFF. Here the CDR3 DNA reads TGTGCCAGCAGTTTACCCGGGGTCACTGAAGCTTTCTTT.

The CDR3 DNA reads TGCGCCAGCAGCCAAGTTTCGGGAGCCACAGATACGCAGTATTTT. The encoded protein is CASSQVSGATDTQYF. This sequence joins TRBV4-3 and TRBJ2-3; the D gene is possibly TRBD2 (6 bases). Germline loops: CDR1 LGHNA, CDR2 YSLEER. The CDR3 totals 15 residues. V lost 1 base and J lost 2, with 10 bases in between.

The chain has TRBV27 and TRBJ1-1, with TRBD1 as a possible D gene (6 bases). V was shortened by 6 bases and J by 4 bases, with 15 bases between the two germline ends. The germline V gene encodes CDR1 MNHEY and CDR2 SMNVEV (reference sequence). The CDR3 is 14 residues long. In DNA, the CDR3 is TGTGCCAGCAGCCGCGGGGGCGGTGGCACTGAAGCTTTCTTT. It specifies CASSRGGGGTEAFF.